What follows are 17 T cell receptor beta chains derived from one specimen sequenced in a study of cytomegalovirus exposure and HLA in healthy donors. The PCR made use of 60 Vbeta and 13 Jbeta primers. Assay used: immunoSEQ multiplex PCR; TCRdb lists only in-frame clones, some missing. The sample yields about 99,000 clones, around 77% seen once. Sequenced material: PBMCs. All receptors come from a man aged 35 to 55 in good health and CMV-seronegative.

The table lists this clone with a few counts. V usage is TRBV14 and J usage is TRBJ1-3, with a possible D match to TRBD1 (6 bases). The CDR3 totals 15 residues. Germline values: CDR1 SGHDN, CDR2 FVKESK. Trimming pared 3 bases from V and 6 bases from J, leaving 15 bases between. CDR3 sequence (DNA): TGTGCCAGCAGCCACCAGACAGGCTTGGCAAACACCATATATTTT. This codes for CASSHQTGLANTIYF. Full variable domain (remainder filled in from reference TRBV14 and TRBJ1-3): EAGVTQFPSHSVIEKGQTVTLRCDPISGHDNLYWYRRVMGKEIKFLLHFVKESKQDESGMPNNRFLAERTGGTYSTLKVQPAELEDSGVYFCASSHQTGLANTIYFGEGSWLTVV.

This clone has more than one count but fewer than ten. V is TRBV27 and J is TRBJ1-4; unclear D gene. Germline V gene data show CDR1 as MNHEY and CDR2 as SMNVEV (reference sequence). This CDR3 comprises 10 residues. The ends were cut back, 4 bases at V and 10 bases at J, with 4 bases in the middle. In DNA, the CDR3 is TGTGCCAGCAGTTCCGGAAAACTGTTTTTT. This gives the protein CASSSGKLFF.

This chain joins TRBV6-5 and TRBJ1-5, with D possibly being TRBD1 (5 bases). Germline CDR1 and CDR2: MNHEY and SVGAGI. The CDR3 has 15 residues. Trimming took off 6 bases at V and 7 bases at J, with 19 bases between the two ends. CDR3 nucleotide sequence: TGTGCCAGCAGCCCATGGCTGTCGGGGGACCAGCCCCAGCATTTT. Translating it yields CASSPWLSGDQPQHF.

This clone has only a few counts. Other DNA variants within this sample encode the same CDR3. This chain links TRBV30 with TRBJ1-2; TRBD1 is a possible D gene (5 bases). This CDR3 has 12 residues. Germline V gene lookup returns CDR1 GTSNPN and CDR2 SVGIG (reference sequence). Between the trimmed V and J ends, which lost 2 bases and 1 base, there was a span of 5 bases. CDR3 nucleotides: TGTGCCTGGAGTCAGGGTAACTATGGCTACACCTTC. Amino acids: CAWSQGNYGYTF.

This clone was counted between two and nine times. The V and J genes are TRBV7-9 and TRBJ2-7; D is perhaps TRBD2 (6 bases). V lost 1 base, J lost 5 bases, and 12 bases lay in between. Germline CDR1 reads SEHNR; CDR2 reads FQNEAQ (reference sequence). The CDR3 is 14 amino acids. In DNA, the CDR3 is TGTGCCAGCAGCTTAGTCCGCGGGAACCACGAGCAGTACTTC. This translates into CASSLVRGNHEQYF.

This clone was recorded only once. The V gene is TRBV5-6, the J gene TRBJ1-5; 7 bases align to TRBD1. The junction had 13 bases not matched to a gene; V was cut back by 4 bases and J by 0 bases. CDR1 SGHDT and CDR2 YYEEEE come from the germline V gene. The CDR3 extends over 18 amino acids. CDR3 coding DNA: TGTGCCAGCAGCCGGGGACAGCTCCCAAGCTTTAGCAATCAGCCCCAGCATTTT. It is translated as CASSRGQLPSFSNQPQHF.

The CDR3 DNA sequence: TGTGCCAGCAGCGACCGGGACAGGGCGTCCTACGAGCAGTACTTC. Amino acids: CASSDRDRASYEQYF. The V gene is TRBV11-2, the J gene TRBJ2-7; 9 bases map to TRBD1. The germline V gene encodes CDR1 SGHAT and CDR2 FQNNGV. There are 15 residues in the CDR3. J lost 1 base, V lost 5 bases, and 6 bases had no gene match.

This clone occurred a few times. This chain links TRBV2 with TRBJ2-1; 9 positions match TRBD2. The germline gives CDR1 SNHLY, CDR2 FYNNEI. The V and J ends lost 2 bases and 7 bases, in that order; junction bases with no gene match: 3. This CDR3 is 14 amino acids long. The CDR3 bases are TGTGCCAGCAGTGAAATCCTAGCGGGGAATGAGCAGTTCTTC. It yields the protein CASSEILAGNEQFF.

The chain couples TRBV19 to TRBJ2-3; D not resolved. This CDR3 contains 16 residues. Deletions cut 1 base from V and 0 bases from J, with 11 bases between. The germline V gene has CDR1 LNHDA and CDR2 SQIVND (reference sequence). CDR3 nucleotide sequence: TGTGCCAGTAGTATAGCCAGAAAATTTAGCACAGATACGCAGTATTTT. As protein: CASSIARKFSTDTQYF.

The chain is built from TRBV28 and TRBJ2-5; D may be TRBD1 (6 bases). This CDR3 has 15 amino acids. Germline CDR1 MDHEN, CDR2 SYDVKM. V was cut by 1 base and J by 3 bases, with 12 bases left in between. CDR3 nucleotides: TGTGCCAGCAGTTTATATTGGGACAAGGAAGAGACCCAGTACTTC. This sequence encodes CASSLYWDKEETQYF.

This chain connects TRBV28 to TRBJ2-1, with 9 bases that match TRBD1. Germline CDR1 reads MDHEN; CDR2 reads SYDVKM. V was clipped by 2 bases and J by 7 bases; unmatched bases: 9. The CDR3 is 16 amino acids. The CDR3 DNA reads TGTGCCAGCAGTTTAGGGGGGACAGGGAATCTGAATGAGCAGTTCTTC. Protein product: CASSLGGTGNLNEQFF.

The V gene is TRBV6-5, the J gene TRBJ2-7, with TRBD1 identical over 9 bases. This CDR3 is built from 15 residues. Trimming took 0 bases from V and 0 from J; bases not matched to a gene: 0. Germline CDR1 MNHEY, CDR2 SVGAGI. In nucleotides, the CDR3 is TGTGCCAGCAGTTACTCGGACAGGGGCTCCTACGAGCAGTACTTC. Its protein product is CASSYSDRGSYEQYF.

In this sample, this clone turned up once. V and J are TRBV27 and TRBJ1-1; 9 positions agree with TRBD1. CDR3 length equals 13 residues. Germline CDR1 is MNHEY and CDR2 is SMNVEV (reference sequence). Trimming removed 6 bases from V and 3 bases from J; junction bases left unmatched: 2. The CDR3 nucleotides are TGTGCCAGCAGGGGACAGGGATACACTGAAGCTTTCTTT. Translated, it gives CASRGQGYTEAFF.

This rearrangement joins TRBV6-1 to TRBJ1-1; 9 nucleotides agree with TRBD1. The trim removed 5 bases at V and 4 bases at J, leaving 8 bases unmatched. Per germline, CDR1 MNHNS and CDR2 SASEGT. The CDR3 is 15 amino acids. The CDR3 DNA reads TGTGCCAGCAGTCCGAGGACAGGGGATCTCACTGAAGCTTTCTTT. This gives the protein CASSPRTGDLTEAFF.

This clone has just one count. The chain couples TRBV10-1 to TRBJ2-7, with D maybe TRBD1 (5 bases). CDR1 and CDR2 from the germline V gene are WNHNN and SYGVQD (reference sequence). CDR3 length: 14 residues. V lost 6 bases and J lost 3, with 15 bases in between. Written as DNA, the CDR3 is TGCGCCAGCAGATCCCCCATCAGGGTCTACGAGCAGTACTTC. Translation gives CASRSPIRVYEQYF.

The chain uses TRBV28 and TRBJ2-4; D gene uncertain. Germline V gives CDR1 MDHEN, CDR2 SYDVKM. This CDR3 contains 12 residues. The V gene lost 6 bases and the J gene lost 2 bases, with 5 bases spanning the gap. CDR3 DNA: TGTGCCAGCAGATCAACCAAAAACATTCAGTACTTC. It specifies CASRSTKNIQYF.

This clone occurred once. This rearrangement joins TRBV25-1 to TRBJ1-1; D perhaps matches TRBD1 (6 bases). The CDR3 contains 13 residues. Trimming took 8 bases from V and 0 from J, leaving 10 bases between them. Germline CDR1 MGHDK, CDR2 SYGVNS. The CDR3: CASSRTVNTEAFF. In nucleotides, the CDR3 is TGTGCCAGCTCCCGGACAGTGAACACTGAAGCTTTCTTT.